The present entry profiles one TCR beta chain with its context. Original processing methods: Amplification of reference gene primers provided the estimated nucleated cell counts. TCRdb's copy holds only in-frame clones and misses some; the assay was immunoSEQ multiplex PCR. V and J calls and clone size are given by that table; D and trimming were obtained from the DNA. The data show 150,000 to 200,000 clones, roughly 87% seen once. This entry comes from a study of blood T cell repertoires in COVID-19. For the study at large: T cells, B-cell-depleted T cells, or PBMCs supplied cDNA or gDNA.

This CDR3 spans 14 amino acids. V was shortened by 1 base and J by 6 bases, with 12 bases between the two germline ends. Per germline, CDR1 LNHDA and CDR2 SQIVND (reference sequence). This TCR was recovered from a human donor in a cohort sampled during active COVID-19. Sequencing input: peripheral blood. The rearrangement links TRBV19 to TRBJ1-2; TRBD1 might be the D (6 bases). The CDR3 loop is CASSIGTAPDGYTF. CDR3 DNA: TGTGCCAGTAGTATAGGGACAGCGCCGGATGGCTACACCTTC.